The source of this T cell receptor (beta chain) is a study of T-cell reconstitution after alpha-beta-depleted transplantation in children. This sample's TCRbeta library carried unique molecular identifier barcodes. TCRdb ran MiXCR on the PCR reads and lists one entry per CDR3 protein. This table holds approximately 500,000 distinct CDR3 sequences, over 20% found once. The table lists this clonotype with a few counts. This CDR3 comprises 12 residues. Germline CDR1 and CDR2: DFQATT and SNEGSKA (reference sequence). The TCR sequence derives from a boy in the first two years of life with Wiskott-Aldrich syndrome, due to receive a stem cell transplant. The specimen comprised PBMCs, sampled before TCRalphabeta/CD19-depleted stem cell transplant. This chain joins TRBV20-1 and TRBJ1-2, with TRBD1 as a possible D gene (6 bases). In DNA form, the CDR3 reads TGCAGGGGCCAGGGGAGCAACTATGGCTACACCTTC. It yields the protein CRGQGSNYGYTF.